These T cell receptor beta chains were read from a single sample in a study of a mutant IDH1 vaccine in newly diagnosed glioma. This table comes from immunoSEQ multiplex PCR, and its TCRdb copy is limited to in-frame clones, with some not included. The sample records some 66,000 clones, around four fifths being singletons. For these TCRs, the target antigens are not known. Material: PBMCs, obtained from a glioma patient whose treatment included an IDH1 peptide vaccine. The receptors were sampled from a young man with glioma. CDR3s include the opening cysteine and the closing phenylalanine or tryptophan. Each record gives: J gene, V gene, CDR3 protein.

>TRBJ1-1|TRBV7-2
CASSSRRVRYTEAFF
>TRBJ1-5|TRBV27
CASSLTTGSWEPQHF
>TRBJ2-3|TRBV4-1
CASSEVGGLATDTQYF
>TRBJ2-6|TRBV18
CASSRTQGSGANVLTF
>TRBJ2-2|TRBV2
CASITVGGEDSGELFF
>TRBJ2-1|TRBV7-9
CASSEGGSSYNEQFF
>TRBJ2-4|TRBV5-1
CASSFLRQGVAKNIQYF
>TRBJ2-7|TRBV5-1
CASSLTAAPTYEQYF
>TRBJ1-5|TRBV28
CASSPRTVRNQPQHF
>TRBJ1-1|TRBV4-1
CASRHPALNTEAFF
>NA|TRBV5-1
CASSLAQGPYEQYF
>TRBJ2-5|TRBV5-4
CASSSWGQGKETQYF
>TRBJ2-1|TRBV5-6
CASRLRGTGGSNEQFF
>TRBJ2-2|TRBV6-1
CASSELRGKTTYTGELFF
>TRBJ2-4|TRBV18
CASSPAFVENIQYF
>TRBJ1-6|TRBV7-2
CASSLGSGTNSPLHF
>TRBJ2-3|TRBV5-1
CASSPWGTDTQYF
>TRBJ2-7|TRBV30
CASKTGGSYEQYF
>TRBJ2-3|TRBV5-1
CASSLGGLAATDTQYF
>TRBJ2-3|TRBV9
CASSVSEPSRWGSRTDTQYF
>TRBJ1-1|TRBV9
CASSVKAGTEAFF
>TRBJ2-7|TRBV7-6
CASSLGTAYEQYF
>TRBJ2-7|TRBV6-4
CASSDGRGEYEQYF
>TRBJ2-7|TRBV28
CASSFLLSSGPSEQYF
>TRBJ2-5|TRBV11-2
CASSPGLAGRQETQYF
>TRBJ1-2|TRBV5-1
CASSEGGQGGSPGYTF
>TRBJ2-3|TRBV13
CASSLARDKIGFTDTQYF
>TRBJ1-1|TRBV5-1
CASSLGGSLNTEAFF
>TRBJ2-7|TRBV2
CASRGGFEKQYF
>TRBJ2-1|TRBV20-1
CSAHYNEQFF
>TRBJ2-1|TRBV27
CASSLIAGGDEQFF
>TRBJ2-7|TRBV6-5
CASSYRRWGYEQYF
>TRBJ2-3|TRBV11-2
CASSLDTGAGYTQYF
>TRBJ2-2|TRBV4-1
CASSQDSPRRTNTGELFF
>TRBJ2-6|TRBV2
CASGAASGANVLTF
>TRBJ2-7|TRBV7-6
CASSSLAGSYEQYF
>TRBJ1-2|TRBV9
CASSAVLPGQVSYGYTF
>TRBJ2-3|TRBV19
CASSKAGGWTDTQYF
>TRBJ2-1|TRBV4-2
CASSQDRAGYTHNEQFF
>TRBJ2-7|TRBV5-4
CASSRLALGPYEQYF
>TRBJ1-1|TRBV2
CANPGQGPMNTEAFF
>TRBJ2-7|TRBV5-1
CASSPRDTSYEQYF